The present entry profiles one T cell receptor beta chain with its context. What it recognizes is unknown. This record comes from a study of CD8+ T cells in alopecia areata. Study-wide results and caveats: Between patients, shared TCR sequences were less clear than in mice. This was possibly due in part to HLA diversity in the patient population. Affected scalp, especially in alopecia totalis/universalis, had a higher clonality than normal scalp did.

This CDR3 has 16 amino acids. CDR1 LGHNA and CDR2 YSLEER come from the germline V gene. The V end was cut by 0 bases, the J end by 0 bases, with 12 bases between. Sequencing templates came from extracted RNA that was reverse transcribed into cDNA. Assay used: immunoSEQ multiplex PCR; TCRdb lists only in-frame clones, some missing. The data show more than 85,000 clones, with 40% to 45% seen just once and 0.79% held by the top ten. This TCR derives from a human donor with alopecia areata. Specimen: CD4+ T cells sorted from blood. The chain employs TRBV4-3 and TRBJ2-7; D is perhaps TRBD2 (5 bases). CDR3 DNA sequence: TGCGCCAGCAGCCAAGACGGTGGCGGGTTCTCCTACGAGCAGTACTTC. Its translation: CASSQDGGGFSYEQYF.